Given below is one T cell receptor (beta chain) in context. The table came from immunoSEQ multiplex PCR; TCRdb's copy has only in-frame clones and leaves some out. The table shows tens of thousands of clones, with about 88% occurring only once. The data are from a study of T cell changes during pregnancy in multiple sclerosis. The source is a female donor with multiple sclerosis, enrolled in a pregnancy study. Sample: CD8+ T cells from peripheral blood mononuclear cells, taken in the second trimester of pregnancy.

CDR3 nucleotides: TGTGCCAGCAGTTTTGGTCTACCACAGGGGGCCTACGAGCAGTACTTC. Amino acid sequence: CASSFGLPQGAYEQYF. The genes are TRBV27 and TRBJ2-7; TRBD1 matches at 8 bases. CDR1 is MNHEY and CDR2 is SMNVEV in the germline V gene (reference sequence). The CDR3 is 16 amino acids. V lost 3 bases, J lost 2 bases, and 9 bases stayed unmatched.